This T cell receptor beta chain is from a study of blood T cells in healthy people across ages (dated by TCRdb to 2015 to 2017). Looking at the study overall: In model experiments, roughly one uniquely barcoded TCR beta cDNA molecule per two T cells was captured by template switching. To track age-related changes in TCR beta repertoire diversity, the study relied on deep sequencing normalized with unique cDNA molecular identifiers. Four age groups were formed from the donors: young (average approximately 15 years), middle-aged (just under 40), aged (approximately 60) and long-lived (less than 85). Donors of different ages were randomly distributed across sequencing lanes to avoid experimental bias. The study analyzed two additional independent replicas of 1 million unique cDNA reads from the same blood draw for two donors, one aged 18 to 29 and one aged 80 or older.

Library creation used 5' RACE. Sequenced on an Illumina HiSeq 2500. A second PCR of about 6 to 11 cycles was performed with a sample-barcoded 5' primer and a J-beta primer mix. Each TCR beta cDNA molecule received a unique molecular identifier from a template-switch 5' adaptor carrying 12 random nucleotides. At least 2.5 million CDR3-containing paired-end reads were obtained from each sample. First-strand cDNA synthesis was performed from all RNA using the Mint cDNA synthesis kit, with priming by a TRBC-specific oligonucleotide. All cDNA was treated with uracil-DNA glycosylase and then went through a first 18-cycle PCR with the universal primers M1SS and BC2_uni_R. In the source study's methods: Normalization of each sample was performed by random selection of 1 million high-quality reads, each carrying a distinct molecular identifier. Reads with shared molecular identifiers were discarded instead of being binned into consensus sequences. MiTCR, set to a Q25 quality threshold and the strictest error-elimination algorithm, was used for CDR3 identification, clonotype clustering and error correction. A nonparametric unseen species model with Euler transformation was used to estimate lower-bound total TCR beta diversity. TCRdb's own reprocessing of the public reads used fastp at Q25 and MiXCR and kept productive beta chains. Each record represents a unique CDR3 protein, reported with the most common genes and DNA among its rows. The V and J calls here are based on TCRdb, not the publication. The sample has hundreds of thousands of distinct CDR3 sequences on record, 25% to 30% of them singletons. The top ten constitute 15% to 17% of the sample.

Via the germline V gene, CDR1 is SQVTM and CDR2 ANQGSEA. Relative to germline, V is 7 bases shorter and J is 6 bases shorter, with 16 bases between their ends. The CDR3 goes from the cysteine to the phenylalanine over 12 residues. Only the CDR3 part of the read is kept: 36 bases, read in frame from the first base. What the research found in general, with its limitations: Since profiling was done on bulk unsorted PBMCs, naive and antigen-experienced compartments could not be conclusively compared. There was a strong correlation between observed TCR beta diversity and the percentage of naive T cells measured by flow cytometry. Compared with the aged group, more naive CD4+ T cells, fewer expanded clones and increased TCR diversity were shown by the long-lived group, suggesting age selection. Donor CMV infection status was unknown, potentially confounding age-related changes in expanded clonotypes. Observed TCR beta diversity per million T cells fell roughly linearly with age, and a significant reduction was already apparent by age about 36. Estimates of total diversity based on one million sequenced T cells were regarded as lower bounds and as underestimates.

The donors were roughly 39 Caucasian individuals from Russia, aged 6 to 90 years, who were systemically healthy. Around 10 milliliters of peripheral blood were drawn from each donor into EDTA-treated Vacutainer tubes. Ficoll-Paque density-gradient centrifugation was used to isolate PBMCs, with at least 6.5 million obtained per sample. Trizol reagent was used to extract total RNA from PBMCs, with at least 6 micrograms per sample. For every donor, an aliquot of PBMCs went through flow cytometry to measure the percentages of naive CD45RAhigh/CD27high T cells. Many counts were recorded for this clonotype. Its antigen specificity is not known. A much larger clonotype is one base distant, so this may be a read error.

The receptor was isolated from a woman aged 80 or older in good health. The specimen was blood. Recombination connected TRBV29-1 to TRBJ2-7, and perhaps TRBD2 as D gene, on 5 matching bases. The CDR3: CSGGEGSREQYF. The sequence in DNA is TGCAGCGGTGGTGAGGGCTCGCGCGAGCAGTACTTC.